These T cell receptor beta chains were read from a single sample in a study of blood T cell repertoires in COVID-19. TCRdb's copy holds only in-frame clones and misses some; the assay was immunoSEQ multiplex PCR. This table holds 40,000 to 55,000 clones, less than 85% found once. Sample: peripheral blood. Receptor source: a woman between 65 and 79 years old with acute or convalescent COVID-19. Each CDR3 is given with its conserved first and last residue. A D gene is named only where the DNA matches it firmly. Where a row states a size, it is once, few, many or the class of an expanded clone; other rows omit it.

D	size	V	J	DNA	CDR3
-	once	TRBV11-3	TRBJ1-5	TGTGCCAGCAGCTTACAGGGTAGCAATCAGCCCCAGCATTTT	CASSLQGSNQPQHF
-	-	TRBV11-1	TRBJ2-6	TGTGCCAGCAGCAATAGTTCCGGGGCCAACGTCCTGACTTTC	CASSNSSGANVLTF
-	-	TRBV18	TRBJ2-5	TGTGCCAGCTCACCAGGCCTGTCAGAGACCCAGTACTTC	CASSPGLSETQYF
-	-	TRBV7-6	TRBJ1-1	TGTGCCAGCAGCCCCCTCTGGACAATGAACACTGAAGCTTTCTTT	CASSPLWTMNTEAFF
TRBD1	-	TRBV7-3	TRBJ2-1	TGTGCCAGCAGCAGGACCGACAGGGTGGGTGAGCAGTTCTTC	CASSRTDRVGEQFF
TRBD1	-	TRBV7-9	TRBJ1-3	TGTGCCAGCAGCTTGTCTGGGACAGGGTGGACCGAATCTGGAAACACCATATATTTT	CASSLSGTGWTESGNTIYF
TRBD1	few	TRBV29-1	TRBJ1-2	TGCAGCGTTGAAGAACCGGGACAGGGTGAAATCTATGGCTACACCTTC	CSVEEPGQGEIYGYTF
TRBD2	-	TRBV5-4	TRBJ2-1	TGTGCCAGCAGCTTGGGCCCTAATGGCGGGAGGGTCGATGAGCAGTTCTTC	CASSLGPNGGRVDEQFF
TRBD2	once	TRBV6-6	TRBJ2-1	TGTGCCAGCAGACCGGGGGGGAGCTCCTACAATGAGCAGTTCTTC	CASRPGGSSYNEQFF
TRBD2	-	TRBV5-1	TRBJ2-7	TGCGCCAGCAGCTCTTTAGCGGGAGTATCCTACGAGCAGTACTTC	CASSSLAGVSYEQYF
TRBD1	-	TRBV6-5	TRBJ1-1	TGTGCCAGCAGTTACATGCGACAGGGAAATACTGAAGCTTTCTTT	CASSYMRQGNTEAFF
TRBD1	-	TRBV27	TRBJ2-7	TGTGCCAGCAGTAGGGACAGCCCTTCGTCTGGACTCGAGCAGTACTTC	CASSRDSPSSGLEQYF
-	-	TRBV9	TRBJ1-1	TGTGCCAGCAGCTCAATGACATACCTGAACACTGAAGCTTTCTTT	CASSSMTYLNTEAFF
-	-	TRBV6-2/TRBV6-3	TRBJ1-2	TGTGCCAGCAGTCCCACAGGGAAGAGCAACTATGGCTACACCTTC	CASSPTGKSNYGYTF
-	-	TRBV28	TRBJ1-6	TGTGCCAGCAGTTTAAGCGCCACAGGGTCTGCACCCCTCCACTTT	CASSLSATGSAPLHF
-	few	TRBV24-1	TRBJ2-1	TGTGCCACCAGTGATTTGAAGGGGGGGGACAGGTACAATGAGCAGTTCTTC	CATSDLKGGDRYNEQFF
-	few	TRBV18	TRBJ1-2	TGTGCCAGCTCTTCTTCGCCGGGTGCTGGGACCTTC	CASSSSPGAGTF
TRBD2	-	TRBV4-1	TRBJ2-1	TGCGCCAGCAGCCAACAACTAGCGGGCTTTTACAATGAGCAGTTCTTC	CASSQQLAGFYNEQFF
-	-	TRBV5-4	TRBJ2-3	TGTGCCAGCAGCTTGGTAGCGGCTGGTGGAATAGCTAGTACGCAGTATTTT	CASSLVAAGGIASTQYF
-	-	TRBV18	TRBJ1-5	TGTGCCAGCTCACTGATACGGGGGACGGCGGATCAGCCCCAGCATTTT	CASSLIRGTADQPQHF
TRBD2	few	TRBV7-3	TRBJ2-1	TGTGCCAGCAGCTCAACACTAGCGGGAGGGTTGAATGAGCAGTTCTTC	CASSSTLAGGLNEQFF
TRBD1	-	TRBV20-1	TRBJ1-2	TGCAGTGCTAGTTTACAGGGGGGTGGCTACACCTTC	CSASLQGGGYTF
-	-	TRBV19	TRBJ1-2	TGTGCCAGTAGTATAGATACCGGACAGTATGGCTACACCTTC	CASSIDTGQYGYTF
-	-	TRBV18	TRBJ1-2	TGTGCCAGCTCACCGGGCAACTATGGCTACACCTTC	CASSPGNYGYTF
TRBD1	-	TRBV27	TRBJ1-5	TGTGCCAGCAGTTTACGGACAGGGGTTCAGCCCCAGCATTTT	CASSLRTGVQPQHF
-	once	TRBV7-9	TRBJ2-5	TGTGCCAGCAGCTTAGCATCCGGCCAAGAGACCCAGTACTTC	CASSLASGQETQYF
-	-	TRBV10-3	TRBJ2-2	TGTGCCATCTCGACAGGGAACACCGGGGAGCTGTTTTTT	CAISTGNTGELFF
-	once	TRBV28	TRBJ2-3	TGTGCCAGCAGTTTTAGCAGCACAGATACGCAGTATTTT	CASSFSSTDTQYF
TRBD1	once	TRBV9	TRBJ1-1	TGTGCCAGCAGCGTACAGGACAGGCCCTTGAACACTGAAGCTTTCTTT	CASSVQDRPLNTEAFF
-	-	TRBV5-1	TRBJ2-2	TGCGCCAGCACCAAAGGGGCCTCCGAAGGGGAGCTGTTTTTT	CASTKGASEGELFF
TRBD1	once	TRBV5-6	TRBJ1-4	TGTGCCAGCAGCACGGGACAGGGGGCGTGGGAAAAACTGTTTTTT	CASSTGQGAWEKLFF
TRBD1	few	TRBV30	TRBJ1-2	TGTGCCTGGGACCTGGGACAGGGGGGAAACGCCTTC	CAWDLGQGGNAF
-	few	TRBV11-1	TRBJ2-7	TGTGCCAGCAGCTTGGTGACTAGCTACGAGCAGTACTTC	CASSLVTSYEQYF
-	-	TRBV15	TRBJ1-2	TGTGCCACCAGCAAACAGCCAAGCTATGGCTACACCTTC	CATSKQPSYGYTF
-	medium-sized	TRBV5-4	TRBJ2-7	TGTGCCAGCAGCTCAGCGCAGGGGAACGAGCAGTACTTC	CASSSAQGNEQYF
-	once	TRBV7-2	TRBJ2-5	TGTGCCAGCAGCGCCCGACAGGCTCCCCAAGAGACCCAGTACTTC	CASSARQAPQETQYF
-	once	TRBV9	TRBJ2-5	TGTGCCAGCAGCGTAAGTCCGAGACAGCCTCAAGAGACCCAGTACTTC	CASSVSPRQPQETQYF
-	-	TRBV7-8	TRBJ2-7	TGTGCCAGCAGCTTAGCCGACAGGTCCTACGAGCAGTACTTC	CASSLADRSYEQYF
-	few	TRBV7-3	TRBJ2-7	TGTGCCAGCAGCTTAACGATCGTCGGCGAGCAGTACTTC	CASSLTIVGEQYF
-	-	TRBV11-2	TRBJ1-3	TGTGCCAGCAGCTTAGTAGCTACAGGGAACTCTGGAAACACCATATATTTT	CASSLVATGNSGNTIYF
-	-	TRBV27	TRBJ2-3	TGTGCCAGCAGTTTAAGAACCGAACGGGGTACCCACACAGATACGCAGTATTTT	CASSLRTERGTHTDTQYF
-	once	TRBV6-5	TRBJ1-1	TGTGCCACTTGGGGCGGTGAGAACACTGAAGCTTTCTTT	CATWGGENTEAFF
TRBD1	once	TRBV15	TRBJ1-2	TGTGCCACCAGCAGAGATTCGGGACAGGGGTCTGGCTACACCTTC	CATSRDSGQGSGYTF
-	-	TRBV25-1	TRBJ2-5	TGTGCCAGCAGTGTATCCAGTTCAGGGGAGACCCAGTACTTC	CASSVSSSGETQYF
-	few	TRBV15	TRBJ1-2	TGTGCCACCAGCAGAGATCGTTATGGCTACACCTTC	CATSRDRYGYTF
-	-	TRBV5-4	TRBJ2-3	TGTGCCAGCAGCTTGGCTAGCACAGATACGCAGTATTTT	CASSLASTDTQYF
-	-	TRBV6-5	TRBJ1-2	TGTGCCAGCAGTTTCCAGGGGAGAGAGAACTATGGCTACACCTTC	CASSFQGRENYGYTF
TRBD1	few	TRBV11-1	TRBJ2-1	TGTGCCAGCAGCCCAGACAGGGATGAGCAGTTCTTC	CASSPDRDEQFF
TRBD2	-	TRBV13	TRBJ2-7	TGTGCCAGCAGCTGGCGGACTAGCGGGATGTCGGCCTACGAGCAGTACTTC	CASSWRTSGMSAYEQYF
TRBD2	-	TRBV14	TRBJ2-1	TGTGCCAGCAGCCAAACCAGACTAGCGGGAGCGTCTTCTTTGCAGTTCTTC	CASSQTRLAGASSLQFF
-	-	TRBV5-1	TRBJ2-7	TGCGCCAGCAGCTTGGTATCATCGGGGTTGGCCTACGAGCAGTACTTC	CASSLVSSGLAYEQYF
TRBD2	-	TRBV2	TRBJ2-1	TGTGCCAGCAGTGCTAGCGGGAGTTGGGATGAGCAGTTCTTC	CASSASGSWDEQFF
-	-	TRBV7-8	TRBJ2-7	TGTGCCAGCAGCCCGGTGACAGGTACTACTCAAGCCGAGCAGTACTTC	CASSPVTGTTQAEQYF
TRBD1	-	TRBV12-3/TRBV12-4	TRBJ2-7	TGTGCCAGCAGACAGGGGGGCTCCTACGAGCAGTACTTC	CASRQGGSYEQYF